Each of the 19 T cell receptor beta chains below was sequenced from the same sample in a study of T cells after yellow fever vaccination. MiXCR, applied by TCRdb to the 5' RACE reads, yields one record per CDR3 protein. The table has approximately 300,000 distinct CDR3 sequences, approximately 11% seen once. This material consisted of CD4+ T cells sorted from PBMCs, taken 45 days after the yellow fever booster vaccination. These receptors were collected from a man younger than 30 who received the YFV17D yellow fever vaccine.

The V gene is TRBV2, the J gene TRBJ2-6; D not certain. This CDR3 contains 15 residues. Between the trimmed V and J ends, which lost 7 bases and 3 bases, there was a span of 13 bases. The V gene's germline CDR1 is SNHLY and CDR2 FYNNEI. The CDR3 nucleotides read TGTGCCAGCACTAGAGGCTACCATGGGGCCAACGTCCTGACTTTC. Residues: CASTRGYHGANVLTF.

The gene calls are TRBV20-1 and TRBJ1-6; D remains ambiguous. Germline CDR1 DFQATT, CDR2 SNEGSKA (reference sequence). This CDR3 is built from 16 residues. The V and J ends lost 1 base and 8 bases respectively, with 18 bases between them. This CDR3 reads CSARGIQQVEDSPLHF. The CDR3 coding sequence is TGCAGTGCTAGAGGGATCCAACAAGTCGAGGATTCACCCCTCCACTTT.

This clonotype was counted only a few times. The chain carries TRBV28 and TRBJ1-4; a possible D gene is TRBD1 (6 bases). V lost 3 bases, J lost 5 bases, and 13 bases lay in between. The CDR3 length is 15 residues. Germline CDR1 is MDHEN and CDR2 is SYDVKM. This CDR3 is CASSFVGQSNEKLFF. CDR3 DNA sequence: TGTGCCAGCAGTTTTGTTGGACAGTCAAATGAAAAACTGTTTTTT.

The CDR3 reads CASRTAASGELFF. For the CDR3, the DNA is TGTGCCAGCAGAACCGCCGCGTCCGGGGAGCTGTTTTTT. This chain joins TRBV7-9 and TRBJ2-2; D is unclear. The germline gives CDR1 SEHNR, CDR2 FQNEAQ (reference sequence). The CDR3 totals 13 residues. Trimming removed 6 bases at V and 6 bases at J, with 11 bases between.

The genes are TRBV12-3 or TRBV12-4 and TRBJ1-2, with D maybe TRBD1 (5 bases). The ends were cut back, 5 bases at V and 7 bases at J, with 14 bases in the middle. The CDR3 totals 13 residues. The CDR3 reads CASSPRDGLGYTF. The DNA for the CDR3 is TGTGCCAGCAGTCCAAGGGACGGCCTTGGCTACACCTTC.

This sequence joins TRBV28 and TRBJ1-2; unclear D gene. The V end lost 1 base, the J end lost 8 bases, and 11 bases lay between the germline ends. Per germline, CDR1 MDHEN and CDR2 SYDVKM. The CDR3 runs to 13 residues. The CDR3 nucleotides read TGTGCCAGCAGTTTATCATTAATGGGGGGCTACACCTTC. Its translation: CASSLSLMGGYTF.

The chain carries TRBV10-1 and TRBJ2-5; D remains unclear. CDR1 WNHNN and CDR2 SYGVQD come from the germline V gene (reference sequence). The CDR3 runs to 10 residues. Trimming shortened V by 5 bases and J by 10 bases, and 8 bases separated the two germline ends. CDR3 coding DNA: TGCGCCAGCAGTTCGGCCCACCAGTACTTC. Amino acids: CASSSAHQYF.

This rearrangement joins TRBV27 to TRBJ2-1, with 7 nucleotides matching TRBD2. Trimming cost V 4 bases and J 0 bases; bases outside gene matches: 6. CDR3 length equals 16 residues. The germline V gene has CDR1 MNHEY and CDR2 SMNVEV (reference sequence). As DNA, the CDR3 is TGTGCCAGCAGTTCCGGGAGGCATAGCTCCTACAATGAGCAGTTCTTC. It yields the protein CASSSGRHSSYNEQFF.

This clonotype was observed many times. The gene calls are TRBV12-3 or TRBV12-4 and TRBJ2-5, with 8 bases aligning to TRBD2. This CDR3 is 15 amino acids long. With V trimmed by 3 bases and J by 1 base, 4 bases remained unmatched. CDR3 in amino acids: CASSLMSGGQETQYF. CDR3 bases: TGTGCCAGCAGTTTGATGAGCGGGGGCCAAGAGACCCAGTACTTC.

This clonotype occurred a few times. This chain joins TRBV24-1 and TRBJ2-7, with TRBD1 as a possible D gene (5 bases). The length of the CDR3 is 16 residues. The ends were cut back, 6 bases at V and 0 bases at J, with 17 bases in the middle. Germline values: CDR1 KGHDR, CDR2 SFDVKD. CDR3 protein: CATSPIRRVSSYEQYV. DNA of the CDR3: TGTGCCACCAGTCCGATCCGCAGGGTAAGCTCCTACGAGCAGTACGTC.

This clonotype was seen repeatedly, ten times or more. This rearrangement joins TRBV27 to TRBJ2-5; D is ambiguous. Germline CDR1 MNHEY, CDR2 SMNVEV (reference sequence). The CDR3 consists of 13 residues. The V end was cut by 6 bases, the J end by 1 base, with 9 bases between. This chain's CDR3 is CASSGLFQETQYF. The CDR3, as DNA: TGTGCCAGCAGCGGCCTGTTCCAAGAGACCCAGTACTTC.

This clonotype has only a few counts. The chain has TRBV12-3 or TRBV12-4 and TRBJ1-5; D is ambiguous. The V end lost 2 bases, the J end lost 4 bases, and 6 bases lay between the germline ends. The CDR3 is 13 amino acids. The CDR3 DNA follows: TGTGCCAGCAGTTTAAGGGAGAATCAGCCCCAGCATTTT. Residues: CASSLRENQPQHF.

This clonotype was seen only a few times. The CDR3 coding sequence is TGCGCCAGCAGGGCCGGGGGTAGCGGGGGGCCAGATACGCAGTATTTT. Its translation is CASRAGGSGGPDTQYF. This chain links TRBV10-2 with TRBJ2-3, with 10 bases aligning to TRBD2. The germline V gene encodes CDR1 WSHSY and CDR2 SAAADI. V dropped 6 bases and J dropped 4; count of bases not matched to a gene: 10. The CDR3 is 16 residues long.

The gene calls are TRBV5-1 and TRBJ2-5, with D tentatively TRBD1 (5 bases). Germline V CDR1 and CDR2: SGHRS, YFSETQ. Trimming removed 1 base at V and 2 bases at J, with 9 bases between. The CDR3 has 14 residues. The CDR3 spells CASSLYRLQETQYF. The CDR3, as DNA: TGCGCCAGCAGCTTGTACAGGTTACAAGAGACCCAGTACTTC. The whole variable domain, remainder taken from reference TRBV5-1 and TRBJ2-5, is KAGVTQTPRYLIKTRGQQVTLSCSPISGHRSVSWYQQTPGQGLQFLFEYFSETQRNKGNFPGRFSGRQFSNSRSEMNVSTLELGDSALYLCASSLYRLQETQYFGPGTRLLVL.

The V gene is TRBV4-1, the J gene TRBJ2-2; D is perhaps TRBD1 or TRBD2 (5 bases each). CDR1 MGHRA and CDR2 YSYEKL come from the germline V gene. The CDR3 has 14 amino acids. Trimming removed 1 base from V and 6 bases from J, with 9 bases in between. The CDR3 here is CASSQVGGAGELFF. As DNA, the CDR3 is TGCGCCAGCAGCCAAGTTGGGGGAGCCGGGGAGCTGTTTTTT.

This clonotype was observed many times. The CDR3 loop is CASSLVGLLAKNIQYF. The CDR3 coding sequence is TGTGCCAGCAGCTTGGTCGGATTACTAGCCAAAAACATTCAGTACTTC. This chain joins TRBV5-4 and TRBJ2-4; D not certain. Germline V gene lookup returns CDR1 SGHNT and CDR2 YYREEE (reference sequence). The CDR3 has 16 amino acids. Between the trimmed V and J ends, which lost 0 bases and 0 bases, there was a span of 10 bases.

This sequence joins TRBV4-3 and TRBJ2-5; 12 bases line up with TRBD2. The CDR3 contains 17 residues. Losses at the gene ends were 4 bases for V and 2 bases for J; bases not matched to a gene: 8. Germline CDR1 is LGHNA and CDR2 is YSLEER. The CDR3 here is CASSLNPTSGGQETQYF. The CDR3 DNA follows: TGCGCCAGCAGCCTAAACCCGACTAGCGGGGGTCAAGAGACCCAGTACTTC.

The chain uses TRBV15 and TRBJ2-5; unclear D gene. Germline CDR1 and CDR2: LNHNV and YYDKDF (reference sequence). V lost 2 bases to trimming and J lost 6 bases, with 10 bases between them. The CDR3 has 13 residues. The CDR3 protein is CATSRLGGQTQYF. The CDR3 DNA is TGTGCCACCAGCAGACTAGGTGGTCAGACCCAGTACTTC.

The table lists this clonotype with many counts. This chain's CDR3 is CASSRDSNGELFF. The CDR3 coding sequence is TGCGCCAGCAGCCGAGACTCGAATGGGGAGCTGTTTTTT. The chain couples TRBV4-1 to TRBJ2-2; D is undetermined. The germline CDR1 and CDR2 sequences are MGHRA and YSYEKL. The CDR3 extends over 13 amino acids. V lost 4 bases to trimming and J lost 8 bases, with 11 bases between them.